This T cell receptor (beta chain) emerged from a study of blood T cell repertoires in COVID-19. The overall study: Nucleic acid was either cDNA or gDNA, and it came from T cells, B-cell-depleted T cells, or PBMCs.

Some clones are missing from TCRdb's copy, which holds only in-frame ones; the method was immunoSEQ multiplex PCR. The data hold about 310,000 clones, with around 86% observed a single time. Germline CDR1 reads SNHLY; CDR2 reads FYNNEI. V dropped 4 bases and J dropped 6 bases, with 13 bases sitting between them. The CDR3 is made up of 14 amino acids. The chain links TRBV2 to TRBJ1-5; D possibly corresponds to TRBD1 (5 bases). Sequenced input: peripheral blood. The TCR originated in a man aged 45-65 years with active or convalescent COVID-19. The CDR3 loop is CASSGDGRVQPQHF. The CDR3, as DNA: TGTGCCAGCAGTGGGGACGGGAGAGTTCAGCCCCAGCATTTT.